This entry lists 23 T cell receptor beta chains sequenced from one sample in a study of cytomegalovirus exposure and HLA in healthy donors. Primers included in the PCR were 60 Vbeta and 13 Jbeta primers. TCRdb keeps only in-frame clones here, not all; method: immunoSEQ multiplex PCR. The sample includes about 92,000 clones, 81% of them seen just once. The specimen sequenced was PBMCs. These receptors came from a girl aged 2-10 years in good health and CMV-seropositive.

The genes are TRBV4-1 and TRBJ1-2; TRBD1 might be the D (5 bases). Germline values: CDR1 MGHRA, CDR2 YSYEKL. This CDR3 spans 16 amino acids. V was clipped by 3 bases and J by 5 bases, with 19 bases between them. CDR3: CASSQGPSGPIYGYTF. The CDR3, as DNA: TGCGCCAGCAGCCAGGGTCCGTCAGGGCCGATATATGGCTACACCTTC.

The chain recombines TRBV9 with TRBJ2-1, with 9 bases identical to TRBD2. Unmatched junction bases numbered 5, after V lost 3 bases and J lost 4 bases. The CDR3 extends over 15 amino acids. Looked up from germline, CDR1 is SGDLS and CDR2 is YYNGEE. The CDR3 bases are TGTGCCAGCAGCGATAGCGGGAGTAAGTACAATGAGCAGTTCTTC. Protein product: CASSDSGSKYNEQFF.

The J gene is TRBJ2-7, the V gene TRBV28, with D tentatively TRBD1 (5 bases). Germline V gene data show CDR1 as MDHEN and CDR2 as SYDVKM. CDR3 length equals 13 residues. V shed 3 bases and J shed 4 bases, with 10 bases lying between them. CDR3 coding DNA: TGTGCCAGCAGTTTCAGGGCAGGGTACGAGCAGTACTTC. This encodes CASSFRAGYEQYF.

This clone is a singleton in its sample. This chain uses TRBV4-1 with TRBJ1-5; D is unresolved. Germline V gives CDR1 MGHRA, CDR2 YSYEKL. The CDR3 has 15 residues. The germline V and J ends were trimmed by 1 base and 6 bases, with 13 bases remaining between them. CDR3 amino acids: CASSQAAVDGQPQHF. Written as DNA, the CDR3 is TGCGCCAGCAGCCAAGCTGCGGTGGATGGTCAGCCCCAGCATTTT.

This chain links TRBV28 with TRBJ2-7, with D tentatively TRBD1 (5 bases). CDR1 MDHEN and CDR2 SYDVKM come from the germline V gene. This CDR3 has 15 amino acids. Between the trimmed V and J ends, which lost 6 bases and 4 bases, there was a span of 19 bases. In nucleotides, the CDR3 is TGTGCCAGCAGCCCCCCAGGGATGCATACTTACGAGCAGTACTTC. It is translated as CASSPPGMHTYEQYF.

V is TRBV10-3 and J is TRBJ2-5, with no clear D. With 4 bases removed from V and 5 bases from J, the gap between germline ends came to 14 bases. Germline CDR1 ENHRY, CDR2 SYGVKD. The CDR3 sequence is 14 residues long. Here the CDR3 DNA reads TGTGCCATCAGTGGGTTTGTCGGGTTGGAGACCCAGTACTTC. Its protein is CAISGFVGLETQYF.

The chain couples TRBV2 to TRBJ1-4, with a possible D match to TRBD1 (5 bases). Germline V gene sequence: CDR1 SNHLY, CDR2 FYNNEI. The CDR3 spans 13 residues. Trimming removed 4 bases at V and 4 bases at J, with 7 bases between. The CDR3 coding sequence is TGTGCCAGCAGTGGACAGAATAATGAAAAACTGTTTTTT. It encodes CASSGQNNEKLFF.

J is TRBJ1-1 and V is TRBV5-4; D possibly corresponds to TRBD1 (5 bases). Germline CDR1 SGHNT, CDR2 YYREEE (reference sequence). The CDR3 consists of 14 residues. Between the trimmed V and J ends, which lost 4 bases and 10 bases, there was a span of 20 bases. CDR3 sequence reads: CASSQNRGGSSAFF. As DNA, the CDR3 is TGTGCCAGCAGCCAAAATCGGGGGGGATCGTCAGCTTTCTTT.

V is TRBV6-1 and J is TRBJ1-1; TRBD1 matches 9 bases. The CDR3 runs to 15 residues. CDR1 is MNHNS and CDR2 is SASEGT in the germline V gene. The junction had 7 bases not matched to a gene; V was cut back by 5 bases and J by 3 bases. CDR3: CASSPGTGWDTEAFF. As DNA, the CDR3 is TGTGCCAGCAGTCCCGGGACAGGGTGGGACACTGAAGCTTTCTTT.

This chain links TRBV10-3 with TRBJ2-3; perhaps TRBD2 as D (5 bases). The CDR3 runs to 15 residues. CDR1 is ENHRY and CDR2 is SYGVKD in the germline V gene. Deletions cut 9 bases from V and 6 bases from J, with 22 bases between. The CDR3 DNA is TGTGCCATTAAGTTGGACGAGGGCCCGTCGGATACGCAGTATTTT. Translated, it gives CAIKLDEGPSDTQYF.

The chain is built from TRBV14 and TRBJ2-2; D remains unclear. Germline CDR1 SGHDN, CDR2 FVKESK. This CDR3 has 11 residues. V dropped 1 base and J dropped 11 bases, with 5 bases sitting between them. The CDR3 here is CASSQVGELFF. DNA of the CDR3: TGTGCCAGCAGCCAAGTCGGTGAGCTGTTTTTT.

The chain carries TRBV6-1 and TRBJ1-2, with D possibly being TRBD1 (6 bases). The germline V and J ends were trimmed by 2 bases and 0 bases, with 10 bases remaining between them. This CDR3 contains 15 residues. Per the germline V gene, CDR1 is MNHNS and CDR2 is SASEGT. Here the CDR3 DNA reads TGTGCCAGCAGTGAATTGACAGGTCCTAACTATGGCTACACCTTC. Amino acid sequence: CASSELTGPNYGYTF.

This clone was seen only a few times. V and J are TRBV19 and TRBJ1-1, with a weak D call TRBD1 (6 bases). V dropped 6 bases and J dropped 0 bases, with 8 bases sitting between them. This CDR3 has 13 amino acids. The germline V gene has CDR1 LNHDA and CDR2 SQIVND (reference sequence). The CDR3 protein is CASSRTVNTEAFF. The CDR3 nucleotides read TGTGCCAGTAGCCGGACAGTGAACACTGAAGCTTTCTTT.

The chain is built from TRBV5-1 and TRBJ1-2; D ambiguous. This CDR3 region has 14 residues. Germline values: CDR1 SGHRS, CDR2 YFSETQ. Trimming took off 2 bases at V and 3 bases at J, with 11 bases between the two ends. CDR3 sequence (DNA): TGCGCCAGCAGCTTAGAGGGAAGGGACTATGGCTACACCTTC. It translates to CASSLEGRDYGYTF.

The chain couples TRBV4-1 to TRBJ1-2, with D hard to call. V lost 0 bases and J lost 8, with 10 bases in between. Per the germline V gene, CDR1 is MGHRA and CDR2 is YSYEKL. This CDR3 is built from 13 residues. CDR3 loop: CASSQEGGMGYTF. The CDR3 bases are TGCGCCAGCAGCCAAGAAGGAGGGATGGGCTACACCTTC.

This clone was seen only once. V gene TRBV7-9 combines with J gene TRBJ2-7, with TRBD1 as a possible D gene (5 bases). The CDR3 sequence is 16 residues long. CDR1 is SEHNR and CDR2 is FQNEAQ in the germline V gene (reference sequence). V lost 5 bases and J 5 bases, leaving 22 bases between the germline ends. In nucleotides, the CDR3 is TGTGCCAGCAGCACAGGAATACAGATGAAGGTTGACGAGCAGTACTTC. It specifies CASSTGIQMKVDEQYF.

The chain's CDR3 is CASMGAVGQPQHF. The CDR3 nucleotides read TGTGCCAGCATGGGGGCAGTGGGACAGCCCCAGCATTTT. The chain uses TRBV25-1 and TRBJ1-5; possible D gene TRBD1, 6 bases. In germline, CDR1 is MGHDK, CDR2 SYGVNS. Trimming cost V 7 bases and J 7 bases, with 14 bases left between them. The CDR3 runs 13 residues. The variable domain in full, completed from reference TRBV25-1 and TRBJ1-5, reads EADIYQTPRYLVIGTGKKITLECSQTMGHDKMYWYQQDPGMELHLIHYSYGVNSTEKGDLSSESTVSRIRTEHFPLTLESARPSHTSQYLCASMGAVGQPQHFGDGTRLSIL.

The chain has TRBV28 and TRBJ2-7; 7 bases align to TRBD1. The CDR3 spans 14 residues. V was clipped by 2 bases and J by 9 bases; unmatched bases: 10. Germline-derived CDR1 and CDR2 are MDHEN and SYDVKM. This CDR3 reads CASSLPPGQSAQYF. CDR3 sequence (DNA): TGTGCCAGCAGTTTACCCCCGGGACAGAGTGCGCAGTACTTC.

The chain combines TRBV2 with TRBJ1-2; no definite D call. Germline CDR1 and CDR2: SNHLY and FYNNEI. Trimming took 5 bases from V and 0 from J, leaving 4 bases between them. The CDR3 length is 12 residues. This CDR3 reads CASSPTNYGYTF. The CDR3 DNA reads as TGTGCCAGCAGTCCAACTAACTATGGCTACACCTTC.

V is TRBV5-1 and J is TRBJ2-5, with 9 bases identical to TRBD2. Germline V gene data show CDR1 as SGHRS and CDR2 as YFSETQ. This CDR3 is 20 amino acids long. V shed 6 bases, J shed 4 bases, and the junction held 25 bases outside the gene matches. CDR3 amino acids: CASTPAGPAGGPSPGETQYF. The CDR3 nucleotides are TGCGCCAGCACCCCGGCCGGTCCAGCGGGGGGCCCCTCCCCTGGAGAGACCCAGTACTTC.

The rearrangement joins TRBV28 to TRBJ2-7, with D possibly being TRBD2 (6 bases). Germline CDR1 and CDR2: MDHEN and SYDVKM. The CDR3 length is 16 residues. V was clipped by 3 bases and J by 4 bases, with 19 bases between them. CDR3 loop: CASSLFWDLDTYEQYF. CDR3 nucleotide sequence: TGTGCCAGCAGTTTGTTTTGGGACTTAGATACTTACGAGCAGTACTTC. Combining the CDR3 with reference TRBV28 and TRBJ2-7 gives the whole variable domain DVKVTQSSRYLVKRTGEKVFLECVQDMDHENMFWYRQDPGLGLRLIYFSYDVKMKEKGDIPEGYSVSREKKERFSLILESASTNQTSMYLCASSLFWDLDTYEQYFGPGTRLTVT.

The V call is TRBV5-6, the J call TRBJ2-7; no definite D call. Germline-derived CDR1 and CDR2 are SGHDT and YYEEEE. Trimming removed 0 bases at V and 5 bases at J, with 12 bases between. The CDR3 has 14 residues. This CDR3 is CASSLELQADEQYF. The CDR3 DNA is TGTGCCAGCAGCTTGGAACTCCAAGCCGACGAGCAGTACTTC.

The V gene is TRBV28, the J gene TRBJ1-3; 9 positions match TRBD1. The CDR3 sequence is 13 residues long. Losses at the gene ends were 5 bases for V and 12 bases for J; bases not matched to a gene: 8. Germline V CDR1 and CDR2: MDHEN, SYDVKM. This chain's CDR3 is CASSPRTGEGIYF. The CDR3 DNA reads as TGTGCCAGCAGTCCCCGGACAGGGGAGGGCATATATTTT.